These 27 T cell receptor beta chains were all obtained from the same sample, sequenced in a study of vaccination effects on CD4 cells after COVID-19 (dated by TCRdb to the early 2020s). After roughly 11 days of culture, CD4+ T cells were isolated with the EasySep CD4+ T cell isolation kit. Two doses of either the BNT162b2 or the mRNA-1273 mRNA SARS-CoV-2 vaccine were administered to participants. These receptors' antigens are unknown. Library generation was performed with the immunoSEQ multiplex PCR assay. What TCRdb holds here is the immuneACCESS table cut down to in-frame rearrangements. Part of the clones is not present; checked against another copy, under half of the missing clones reflect an unresolved V gene, and the others are unexplained. This sample has fewer than 75,000 clones in its table, and more than 60% of those were observed once. Clones ranked in the top ten supply about 2.5% of the sample.

The sample consisted of CD4+ T cells from PBMCs cultured without peptide, taken after COVID-19 vaccination. These receptors originate from a human donor who received a COVID-19 vaccine.

CDR3 coding DNA: TGTGCCAGCAGCTTAGGAGTGGTGTTTAATTCACCCCTCCACTTT. The encoded protein is CASSLGVVFNSPLHF. J is TRBJ1-6 and V is TRBV11-1, with no clear D. Germline V gene data show CDR1 as SGHAT and CDR2 as FQDESV (reference sequence). V was cut by 1 base and J by 6 bases, with 10 bases left in between. The CDR3 has 15 amino acids.

There are a few counts of this clone. This sequence joins TRBV9 and TRBJ1-5; no clear D. The CDR3 length is 15 residues. From germline, CDR1 is SGDLS and CDR2 YYNGEE. Between the trimmed V and J ends, which lost 2 bases and 0 bases, there was a span of 9 bases. DNA of the CDR3: TGTGCCAGCAGCGTCTTGGACGGTAGCAATCAGCCCCAGCATTTT. It codes for CASSVLDGSNQPQHF.

This sequence joins TRBV9 and TRBJ1-6, with a weak D call TRBD1 (6 bases). The germline V gene encodes CDR1 SGDLS and CDR2 YYNGEE. V lost 2 bases, J lost 11 bases, and 11 bases lay in between. This CDR3 comprises 13 residues. The CDR3 DNA follows: TGTGCCAGCAGCGTCACAGGGAACCCACCCCTCCACTTT. Encoded protein: CASSVTGNPPLHF.

This clone was picked up a small number of times. The genes are TRBV10-2 and TRBJ2-2; D call uncertain. V was pared by 4 bases and J by 0 bases, with 6 bases between. This CDR3 is 14 amino acids long. Germline V gives CDR1 WSHSY, CDR2 SAAADI. The CDR3 DNA follows: TGCGCCAGCAGTGGAAGCCCGAACACCGGGGAGCTGTTTTTT. Protein product: CASSGSPNTGELFF.

The chain has TRBV13 and TRBJ2-2; perhaps D is TRBD1 or TRBD2 (5 bases each). The germline CDR1 and CDR2 sequences are PRHDT and FYEKMQ (reference sequence). V shed 0 bases and J shed 4 bases, with 15 bases lying between them. The CDR3 contains 17 residues. Here the CDR3 reads CASSLGPWGKATGELFF. The CDR3 DNA reads TGTGCCAGCAGCTTAGGCCCCTGGGGGAAGGCCACCGGGGAGCTGTTTTTT.

The chain links TRBV2 to TRBJ1-2; D call uncertain. Per germline, CDR1 SNHLY and CDR2 FYNNEI. V dropped 6 bases and J dropped 4 bases, with 15 bases sitting between them. There are 14 residues in the CDR3. CDR3 sequence (DNA): TGTGCCAGCAGCCTGACCCTTTCCAGCTATGGCTACACCTTC. Amino acid sequence: CASSLTLSSYGYTF.

This clone showed up just a few times. V and J are TRBV12-5 and TRBJ1-5, with TRBD1 matching over 8 bases. Germline CDR1 is LGHNT and CDR2 is FRNRAP. This CDR3 spans 18 amino acids. V was pared by 1 base and J by 1 base, with 9 bases of the junction left unmatched. CDR3 coding DNA: TGTGCTAGTGGTTTGGCAGGGGGCGCTGGGTGGAGCAATCAGCCCCAGCATTTT. This encodes CASGLAGGAGWSNQPQHF.

This chain uses TRBV6-1 with TRBJ1-1, with D unclear. The CDR3 consists of 14 residues. Deletions cut 1 base from V and 3 bases from J, with 9 bases between. CDR1 MNHNS and CDR2 SASEGT come from the germline V gene. The CDR3 region is CASSEGLSYTEAFF. The CDR3 nucleotides are TGTGCCAGCAGTGAAGGCTTATCTTACACTGAAGCTTTCTTT.

The DNA for the CDR3 is TGTGCCAGTAGCCTAGACCGGGCAGATACGCAGTATTTT. It translates to CASSLDRADTQYF. The chain has TRBV19 and TRBJ2-3; no firm D call. The CDR3 sequence is 13 residues long. Per germline, CDR1 LNHDA and CDR2 SQIVND (reference sequence). V lost 6 bases to trimming and J lost 4 bases, with 11 bases between them.

V usage is TRBV5-4 and J usage is TRBJ1-2; no reliable D call. The CDR3 is made up of 13 amino acids. The germline CDR1 and CDR2 sequences are SGHNT and YYREEE (reference sequence). Trimming removed 0 bases at V and 7 bases at J, with 10 bases between. The CDR3 protein is CASSLAETSGYTF. CDR3 sequence (DNA): TGTGCCAGCAGCTTGGCGGAAACGTCTGGCTACACCTTC.

The chain employs TRBV6-2 or TRBV6-3 and TRBJ2-4; maybe TRBD1 (5 bases). Per the germline V gene, CDR1 is MNHEY and CDR2 is SVGEGT. There are 14 residues in the CDR3. Trimming left V 0 bases short and J 8 bases short, with 11 bases between. In nucleotides, the CDR3 is TGTGCCAGCAGTTACTCGAACAGGAAAGACATTCAGTACTTC. This codes for CASSYSNRKDIQYF.

V usage is TRBV3-1 (or the pseudogene TRBV3-2) and J usage is TRBJ1-4; 8 positions agree with TRBD1. Unmatched junction bases numbered 11, after V lost 6 bases and J lost 5 bases. The CDR3 loop spans 16 amino acids. Germline assignment: CDR1 LGHDT and CDR2 YNNKEL (reference sequence). CDR3 DNA: TGTGCCAGCAGACCCCTTAAGTGGACAGGGAATGAAAAACTGTTTTTT. Its protein is CASRPLKWTGNEKLFF.

The chain joins TRBV2 to TRBJ1-1; D unresolved. V was trimmed by 0 bases and J by 1 base, leaving 6 bases between them. CDR1 is SNHLY and CDR2 is FYNNEI in the germline V gene. The CDR3 runs to 14 residues. CDR3 sequence reads: CASSEAQRNTEAFF. The CDR3 region has the DNA TGTGCCAGCAGTGAAGCGCAAAGGAACACTGAAGCTTTCTTT. Complete variable domain (other parts from reference TRBV2 and TRBJ1-1): EPEVTQTPSHQVTQMGQEVILRCVPISNHLYFYWYRQILGQKVEFLVSFYNNEISEKSEIFDDQFSVERPDGSNFTLKIRSTKLEDSAMYFCASSEAQRNTEAFFGQGTRLTVV.

This rearrangement joins TRBV5-1 to TRBJ2-2; TRBD1 aligns across 12 bases. The CDR3 runs to 19 residues. Germline V gene lookup returns CDR1 SGHRS and CDR2 YFSETQ. V lost 4 bases, J lost 4 bases, and 14 bases stayed unmatched. The CDR3 nucleotides are TGCGCCAGCAGCCGCTCCGGGACAGGGGGCGCGGGGAGCACCGGGGAGCTGTTTTTT. Translation: CASSRSGTGGAGSTGELFF.

The V call is TRBV18, the J call TRBJ2-6, with 10 bases that match TRBD1. The V and J ends lost 3 bases and 2 bases, in that order; junction bases with no gene match: 10. The CDR3 loop spans 19 amino acids. Per the germline V gene, CDR1 is KGHSH and CDR2 is LQKENI. CDR3 nucleotide sequence: TGTGCCAGCTCACCGCTACCGGGACAGGGGACTCCTGGGGCCAACGTCCTGACTTTC. Translated, it gives CASSPLPGQGTPGANVLTF.

This clone showed up just a few times. The chain uses TRBV7-9 and TRBJ1-6; 7 positions agree with TRBD1. Germline V gene lookup returns CDR1 SEHNR and CDR2 FQNEAQ (reference sequence). The CDR3 covers 15 residues. After removal of 3 bases from V and 6 bases from J, the junction contained 5 bases not matched to a gene. CDR3 amino acids: CASSLETGFNSPLHF. The CDR3 bases are TGTGCCAGCAGCTTGGAGACAGGGTTTAATTCACCCCTCCACTTT.

This clone was picked up a small number of times. The chain employs TRBV18 and TRBJ2-7; D is ambiguous. Germline CDR1 reads KGHSH; CDR2 reads LQKENI. The CDR3 spans 13 residues. Trimming removed 1 base at V and 2 bases at J, with 6 bases between. The CDR3: CASSPQGTYEQYV. CDR3 DNA: TGTGCCAGCTCACCACAGGGAACCTACGAGCAGTACGTC.

This rearrangement joins TRBV18 to TRBJ1-4; TRBD1 is a possible D gene (5 bases). Between the trimmed V and J ends, which lost 6 bases and 4 bases, there was a span of 15 bases. Germline V gene sequence: CDR1 KGHSH, CDR2 LQKENI. The CDR3 runs 15 residues. CDR3 region: CASSRGGANNEKLFF. CDR3 bases: TGTGCCAGCTCCCGTGGAGGGGCGAATAATGAAAAACTGTTTTTT.

The V gene is TRBV7-2, the J gene TRBJ2-7; D assignment may be TRBD1 or TRBD2 (5 bases each). Germline assignment: CDR1 SGHTA and CDR2 FQGNSA. This CDR3 contains 13 residues. Trimming took 3 bases from V and 3 from J, leaving 9 bases between them. CDR3 sequence reads: CASSLGPIYEQYV. The DNA for the CDR3 is TGTGCCAGCAGCTTGGGACCCATCTACGAGCAGTACGTC.

The rearrangement uses TRBV27 and TRBJ1-1, with TRBD1 identical over 7 bases. V was pared by 5 bases and J by 2 bases, with 5 bases of the junction left unmatched. Germline V gene sequence: CDR1 MNHEY, CDR2 SMNVEV (reference sequence). CDR3 length: 14 residues. This CDR3 is CASSARGLNTEAFF. The CDR3 bases are TGTGCCAGCAGTGCCAGGGGGTTAAACACTGAAGCTTTCTTT.

The gene calls are TRBV19 and TRBJ1-2; 9 nucleotides line up with TRBD1. The ends lost 3 bases at V and 7 bases at J; junction bases unmatched: 12. Germline loops: CDR1 LNHDA, CDR2 SQIVND (reference sequence). The length of the CDR3 is 16 residues. The chain's CDR3 is CASSIVGTGSFSGYTF. Written as DNA, the CDR3 is TGTGCCAGTAGTATTGTGGGGACAGGGAGTTTTTCTGGCTACACCTTC.

The chain uses TRBV3-1 (or the pseudogene TRBV3-2) and TRBJ1-2; 8 nucleotides agree with TRBD1. Looked up from germline, CDR1 is LGHDT and CDR2 is YNNKEL (reference sequence). V lost 3 bases and J lost 4; bases outside the gene matches: 7. CDR3 length: 15 residues. CDR3 region: CASSQRGQEIYGYTF. In nucleotides, the CDR3 is TGTGCCAGCAGCCAGAGGGGACAGGAAATCTATGGCTACACCTTC.

The chain couples TRBV15 to TRBJ2-1; 7 nucleotides align to TRBD1. The CDR3 is 18 residues long. The ends lost 0 bases at V and 1 base at J; junction bases unmatched: 9. Germline V CDR1 and CDR2: LNHNV, YYDKDF (reference sequence). CDR3 bases: TGTGCCACCAGCAGAGAGAGACAGGGAGCCCCTTCCTACAATGAGCAGTTCTTC. Translating it yields CATSRERQGAPSYNEQFF.

The V call is TRBV6-6, the J call TRBJ1-4; the D gene is possibly TRBD1 (6 bases). The CDR3 runs 15 residues. Trimming stripped 8 bases from V and 2 bases from J, with 15 bases between. Germline V CDR1 and CDR2: MNHNY, SVGAGI (reference sequence). CDR3 coding DNA: TGTGCCAGCCACCCGGGGGCGCGGACTAATGAAAAACTGTTTTTT. As protein: CASHPGARTNEKLFF.

CDR3 nucleotide sequence: TGTGCCAGTAGAGTTCAAGGGGATAATTCACCCCTCCACTTT. Its protein product is CASRVQGDNSPLHF. The genes are TRBV19 and TRBJ1-6; D perhaps matches TRBD1 (5 bases). CDR3 length equals 14 residues. Germline CDR1 is LNHDA and CDR2 is SQIVND (reference sequence). The V end was cut by 6 bases, the J end by 5 bases, with 11 bases between.

This clone was seen a single time. V usage is TRBV28 and J usage is TRBJ1-1; no clear D. Looked up from germline, CDR1 is MDHEN and CDR2 is SYDVKM. The V and J ends lost 6 bases and 0 bases respectively, with 14 bases between them. CDR3 length: 15 residues. The CDR3 region has the DNA TGTGCCAGCAGCATACCGGGCGTTTTGAACACTGAAGCTTTCTTT. Amino acids: CASSIPGVLNTEAFF. Supplemented by reference TRBV28 and TRBJ1-1, the full variable domain reads DVKVTQSSRYLVKRTGEKVFLECVQDMDHENMFWYRQDPGLGLRLIYFSYDVKMKEKGDIPEGYSVSREKKERFSLILESASTNQTSMYLCASSIPGVLNTEAFFGQGTRLTVV.

Here the CDR3 DNA reads TGTGCCAGCAGCTCCCGGTTTCTGGGGCCAGCTTCACCCCTCCACTTT. Encoded protein: CASSSRFLGPASPLHF. J is TRBJ1-6 and V is TRBV11-2; TRBD1 is a possible D gene (5 bases). CDR1 SGHAT and CDR2 FQNNGV come from the germline V gene. The CDR3 consists of 16 residues. V was cut by 4 bases and J by 9 bases, with 19 bases left in between.